This passage covers 3 T cell receptor beta chains from one sample sequenced in a study of T cell repertoires in cytomegalovirus infection. TCRdb redid the calling of the reads with MiXCR, one entry per CDR3 protein. The repertoire holds approximately 550,000 distinct CDR3 sequences, with approximately 15% as singletons. The sequencing sample was made of CD8+ T cells from PBMCs. Receptors were obtained from a human donor in good health (CMV status not recorded). Some clones in this sample may be carry-over from other donors' samples.

This clonotype was detected only a few times. The chain is built from TRBV19 and TRBJ1-6, with TRBD1 matching 9 bases. V lost 3 bases to trimming and J lost 8 bases; unmatched junction nucleotides: 5. The CDR3 length is 15 residues. Germline assignment: CDR1 LNHDA and CDR2 SQIVND (reference sequence). The CDR3 sequence is CASSILRDRDSPLHF. Here the CDR3 DNA reads TGTGCCAGTAGTATCCTCCGGGACAGGGATTCACCCCTCCACTTT.

The chain links TRBV4-1 to TRBJ1-1; D may be TRBD1 (6 bases). This CDR3 comprises 14 residues. V was pared by 2 bases and J by 0 bases, with 7 bases between. CDR1 and CDR2 (germline): MGHRA, YSYEKL. CDR3 nucleotides: TGCGCCAGCAGCCAAAGACAGGTGAACACTGAAGCTTTCTTT. Translation gives CASSQRQVNTEAFF.

Ten or more counts support this clonotype. The J gene is TRBJ2-7, the V gene TRBV6-6; TRBD2 agrees at 7 bases. This CDR3 comprises 19 residues. Germline assignment: CDR1 MNHNY and CDR2 SVGAGI (reference sequence). Trimming took 5 bases from V and 3 from J; bases not matched to a gene: 22. The CDR3, as DNA: TGTGCCAGCAGTAACCTTCTAGCGGCTCATAACGAGGGGAACTACGAGCAGTACTTC. It translates to CASSNLLAAHNEGNYEQYF.